The count of the clone carrying this T cell receptor (beta chain) is one. The antigen is not known. Per germline, CDR1 SNHLY and CDR2 FYNNEI. V was cut by 8 bases and J by 1 base, with 12 bases left in between. The CDR3 is 14 amino acids. This entry belongs to a study of shared clonotypes between healthy human individuals. Study-wide results and caveats: Memory subsets had estimated richness that was generally smaller than that of naive subsets.

Authors' data handling: Filtering differed since immunoSEQ provided only junctions, with no quality scores. The data were produced by immunoSEQ multiplex PCR, yet TCRdb's version contains in-frame clones alone and is incomplete. V and J calls and clone size follow that table, whereas D and trimming were derived from the DNA. The table has 2 million to 2.5 million clones, 90% to 95% seen once; the top ten hold under 0.45%. This chain links TRBV2 with TRBJ1-3; possible D gene TRBD1, 5 bases. What was sequenced was naive CD4+ T cells from PBMCs. Subset reported: CD45RA+ positively selected. The sequence was obtained from a man aged 18 to 29 in good health. Some clones in this sample may be carry-over from other donors' samples. The CDR3 sequence is CASAIAGSGNTIYF. In DNA form, the CDR3 reads TGTGCCAGCGCGATCGCAGGGTCTGGAAACACCATATATTTT.